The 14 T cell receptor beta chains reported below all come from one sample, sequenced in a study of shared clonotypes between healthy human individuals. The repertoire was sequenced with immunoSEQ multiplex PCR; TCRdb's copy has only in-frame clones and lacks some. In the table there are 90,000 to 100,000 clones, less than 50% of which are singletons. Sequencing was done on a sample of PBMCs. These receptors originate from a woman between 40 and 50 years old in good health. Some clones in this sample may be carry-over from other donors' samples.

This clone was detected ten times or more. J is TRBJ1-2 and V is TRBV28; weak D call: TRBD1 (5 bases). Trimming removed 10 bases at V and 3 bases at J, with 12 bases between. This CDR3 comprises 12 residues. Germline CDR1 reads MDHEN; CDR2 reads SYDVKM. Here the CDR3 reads CAIRGGDYGYTF. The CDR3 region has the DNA TGTGCCATCCGGGGGGGGGACTATGGCTACACCTTC.

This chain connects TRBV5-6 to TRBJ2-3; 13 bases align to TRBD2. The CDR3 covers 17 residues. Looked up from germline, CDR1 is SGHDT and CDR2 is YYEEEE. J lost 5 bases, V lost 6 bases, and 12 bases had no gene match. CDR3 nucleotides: TGTGCCAGCATCGTCTCGCAAGGACTAGCGGGGGTAGATACGCAGTATTTT. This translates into CASIVSQGLAGVDTQYF.

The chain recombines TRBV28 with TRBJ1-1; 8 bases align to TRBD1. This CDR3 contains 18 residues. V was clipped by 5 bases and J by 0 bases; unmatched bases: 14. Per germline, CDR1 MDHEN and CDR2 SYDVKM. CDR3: CASSGQTRGRAMNTEAFF. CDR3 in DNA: TGTGCCAGCAGTGGGCAAACCAGGGGGCGAGCCATGAACACTGAAGCTTTCTTT.

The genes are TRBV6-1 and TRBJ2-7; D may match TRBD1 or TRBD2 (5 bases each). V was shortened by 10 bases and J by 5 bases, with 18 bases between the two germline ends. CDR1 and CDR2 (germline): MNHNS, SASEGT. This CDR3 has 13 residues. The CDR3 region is CAILGVGFDEQYF. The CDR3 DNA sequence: TGTGCCATCTTGGGGGTAGGCTTCGACGAGCAGTACTTC.

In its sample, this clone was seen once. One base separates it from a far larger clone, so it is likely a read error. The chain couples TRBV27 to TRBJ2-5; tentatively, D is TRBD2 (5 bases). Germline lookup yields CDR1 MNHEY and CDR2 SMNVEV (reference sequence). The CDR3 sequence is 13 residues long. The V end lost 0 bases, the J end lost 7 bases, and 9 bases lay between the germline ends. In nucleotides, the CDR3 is TGTGCCAGCAGTTTATCGGAGGAAGGGACCCAGTACTTC. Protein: CASSLSEEGTQYF.

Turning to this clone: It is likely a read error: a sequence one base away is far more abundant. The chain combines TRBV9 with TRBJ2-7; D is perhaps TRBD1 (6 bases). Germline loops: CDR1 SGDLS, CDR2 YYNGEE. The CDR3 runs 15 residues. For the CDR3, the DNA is TGTGCCAGCAGCGTATATCCCGGGACAACCAAGGAGCAGTGCTTC. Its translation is CASSVYPGTTKEQCF.

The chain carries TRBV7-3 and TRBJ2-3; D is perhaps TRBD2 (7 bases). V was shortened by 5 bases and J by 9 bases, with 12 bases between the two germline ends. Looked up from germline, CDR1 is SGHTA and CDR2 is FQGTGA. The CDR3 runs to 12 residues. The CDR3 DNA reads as TGTGCCAGCAGCCCGGGGAGGGGGACGCAGTATTTT. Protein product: CASSPGRGTQYF.

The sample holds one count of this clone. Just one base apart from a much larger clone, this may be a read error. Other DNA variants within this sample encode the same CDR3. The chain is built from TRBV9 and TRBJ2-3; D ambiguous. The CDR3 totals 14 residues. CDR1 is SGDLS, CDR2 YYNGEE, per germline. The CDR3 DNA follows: TGTGCCAGCAGCGTAGTGTCAGACGCAGATACGCAGTACTTT. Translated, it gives CASSVVSDADTQYF.

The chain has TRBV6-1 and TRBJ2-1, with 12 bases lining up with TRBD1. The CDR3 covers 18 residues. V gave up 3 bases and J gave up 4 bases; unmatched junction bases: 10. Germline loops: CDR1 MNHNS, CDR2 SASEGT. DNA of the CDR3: TGTGCCAGCAGTGAGGGGACAGGGGGCGCGGTTGATTACAATGAGCAGTTCTTC. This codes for CASSEGTGGAVDYNEQFF.

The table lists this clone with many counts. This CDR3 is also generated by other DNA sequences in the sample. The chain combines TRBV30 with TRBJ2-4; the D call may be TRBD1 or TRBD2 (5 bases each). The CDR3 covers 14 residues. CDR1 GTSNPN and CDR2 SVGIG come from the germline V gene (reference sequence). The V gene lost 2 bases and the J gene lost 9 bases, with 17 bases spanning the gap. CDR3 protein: CAWSPRGRGGIQYF. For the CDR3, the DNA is TGTGCCTGGAGTCCCCGGGGCCGGGGCGGCATTCAGTACTTC.

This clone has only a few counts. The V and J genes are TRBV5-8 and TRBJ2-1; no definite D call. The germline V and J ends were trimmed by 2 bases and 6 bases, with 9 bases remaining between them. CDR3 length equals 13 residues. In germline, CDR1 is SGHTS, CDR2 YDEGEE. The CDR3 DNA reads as TGTGCCAGCAGCTTTAGGTCTCTCAATGAGCAGTTCTTC. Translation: CASSFRSLNEQFF.

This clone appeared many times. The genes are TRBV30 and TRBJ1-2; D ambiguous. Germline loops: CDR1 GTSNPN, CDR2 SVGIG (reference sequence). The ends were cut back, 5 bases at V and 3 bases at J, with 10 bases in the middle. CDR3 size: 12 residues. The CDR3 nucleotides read TGTGCCTGGGGACCGCGGGACTATGGCTACACCTTC. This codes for CAWGPRDYGYTF. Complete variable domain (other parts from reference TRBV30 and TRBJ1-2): SQTIHQWPATLVQPVGSPLSLECTVEGTSNPNLYWYRQAAGRGLQLLFYSVGIGQISSEVPQNLSASRPQDRQFILSSKKLLLSDSGFYLCAWGPRDYGYTFGSGTRLTVV.

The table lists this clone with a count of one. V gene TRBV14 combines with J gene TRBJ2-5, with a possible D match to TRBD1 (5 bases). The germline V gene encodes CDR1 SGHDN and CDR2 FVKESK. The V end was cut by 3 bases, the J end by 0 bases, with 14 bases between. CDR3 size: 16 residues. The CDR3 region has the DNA TGTGCCAGCAGCCATCTCCGGTTGGGGCACCAAGAGACCCAGTACTTC. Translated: CASSHLRLGHQETQYF.

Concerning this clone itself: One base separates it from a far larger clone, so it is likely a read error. The CDR3 coding sequence is TGCAGCGTTACGACAGGGGACGAGCAGTACTTC. Amino acids: CSVTTGDEQYF. The rearrangement uses TRBV29-1 and TRBJ2-5, with TRBD1 identical over 8 bases. Judging by the DNA end, TRBJ2-7 fits better; the J call may be wrong. CDR3 length: 11 residues. Germline-derived CDR1 and CDR2 are SQVTM and ANQGSEA.